This passage covers 17 T cell receptor beta chains from one sample sequenced in a study of metastatic and nonmetastatic thyroid tumors. Each patient went into thyroid surgery without having received any treatment. From the PCR reads, TCRdb re-called clones with MiXCR. The data show 31,000 or so clones, over 15% seen once. The source material was blood. These TCRs come from a female donor with papillary thyroid cancer or a benign thyroid nodule (not recorded which). Some clones in this sample may be carry-over from other donors' samples.

This chain links TRBV11-2 with TRBJ2-1; weak D call: TRBD2 (6 bases). Germline V gene data show CDR1 as SGHAT and CDR2 as FQNNGV. With 4 bases removed from V and 4 bases from J, the gap between germline ends came to 14 bases. CDR3 size: 15 residues. CDR3 coding DNA: TGTGCCAGCAGCTCCCGCTCGGCGGGGTACAATGAGCAGTTCTTC. Translated: CASSSRSAGYNEQFF. Full variable domain (rest looked up from reference TRBV11-2 and TRBJ2-1): EAGVAQSPRYKIIEKRQSVAFWCNPISGHATLYWYQQILGQGPKLLIQFQNNGVVDDSQLPKDRFSAERLKGVDSTLKIQPAKLEDSAVYLCASSSRSAGYNEQFFGPGTRLTVL.

At least ten counts were recorded for this clone. This chain's CDR3 is CASSPELAPGTGELFF. The DNA of the CDR3 is TGTGCCAGCAGCCCCGAGCTAGCCCCTGGGACCGGGGAGCTGTTTTTT. V gene TRBV5-4 combines with J gene TRBJ2-2, with D possibly being TRBD2 (5 bases). Trimming took off 4 bases at V and 5 bases at J, with 18 bases between the two ends. Looked up from germline, CDR1 is SGHNT and CDR2 is YYREEE (reference sequence). This CDR3 is built from 16 residues.

This clone was picked up many times. CDR3 protein: CASSSEGPAGGPDTQYF. The DNA of the CDR3 is TGTGCCAGCAGCTCGGAAGGCCCAGCGGGAGGGCCAGATACGCAGTATTTT. This chain joins TRBV11-1 and TRBJ2-3; 10 bases fit TRBD2. Germline CDR1 and CDR2: SGHAT and FQDESV (reference sequence). V shed 4 bases and J 4 bases; nucleotides not matched to a gene: 11. This CDR3 has 17 residues. Drawing the rest from reference TRBV11-1 and TRBJ2-3, the complete variable domain is EAEVAQSPRYKITEKSQAVAFWCDPISGHATLYWYRQILGQGPELLVQFQDESVVDDSQLPKDRFSAERLKGVDSTLKIQPAELGDSAMYLCASSSEGPAGGPDTQYFGPGTRLTVL.

The rearrangement uses TRBV6-5 and TRBJ2-1; a possible D gene is TRBD2 (5 bases). This CDR3 has 11 residues. Germline V gene lookup returns CDR1 MNHEY and CDR2 SVGAGI. V shed 0 bases and J shed 13 bases, with 7 bases lying between them. The CDR3 here is CASSYSSGQFF. The CDR3, as DNA: TGTGCCAGCAGTTACTCTTCGGGACAGTTCTTC.

In its sample, this clone was seen many times. This chain joins TRBV12-3 or TRBV12-4 and TRBJ1-1; no reliable D call. The CDR3 runs 9 residues. V was clipped by 6 bases and J by 5 bases, with 1 base between them. The CDR3 here is CASRTEAFF. The CDR3 nucleotides read TGTGCCAGCAGAACTGAAGCTTTCTTT.

The chain couples TRBV4-1 to TRBJ2-2; D unresolved. The DNA end is more similar to TRBJ2-3, so the J call may be wrong. The CDR3 loop spans 12 amino acids. CDR1 is MGHRA and CDR2 is YSYEKL in the germline V gene. The CDR3 sequence: CASRGITDTQYF. The CDR3 DNA reads TGCGCCAGCAGGGGCATTACAGATACGCAGTATTTT.

This clone occurred many times. V usage is TRBV5-1 and J usage is TRBJ2-5, with 9 bases that match TRBD1. J lost 5 bases, V lost 3 bases, and 2 bases had no gene match. Germline V gives CDR1 SGHRS, CDR2 YFSETQ. There are 13 residues in the CDR3. CDR3 coding DNA: TGCGCCAGCAGCTGGACAGGGGTTGAGACCCAGTACTTC. Protein: CASSWTGVETQYF. The entire variable domain, with the rest obtained from reference TRBV5-1 and TRBJ2-5, is as follows: KAGVTQTPRYLIKTRGQQVTLSCSPISGHRSVSWYQQTPGQGLQFLFEYFSETQRNKGNFPGRFSGRQFSNSRSEMNVSTLELGDSALYLCASSWTGVETQYFGPGTRLLVL.

The chain employs TRBV28 and TRBJ1-2; D is ambiguous. With 4 bases removed from V and 2 bases from J, the gap between germline ends came to 17 bases. Germline loops: CDR1 MDHEN, CDR2 SYDVKM. This CDR3 is built from 16 residues. CDR3: CASSSTRHGPNYGYTF. In DNA form, the CDR3 reads TGTGCCAGCAGTTCAACCCGACATGGGCCCAACTATGGCTACACCTTC.

This clone has ten or more counts. Other DNA sequences within the sample encode an identical CDR3. V is TRBV7-8 and J is TRBJ2-3, with 8 bases matching TRBD1. The CDR3 is 17 amino acids. V lost 3 bases to trimming and J lost 4 bases; unmatched junction nucleotides: 12. The germline gives CDR1 SGHVS, CDR2 FQNEAQ. CDR3 loop: CASSFPGTGVTPDTQYF. In nucleotides, the CDR3 is TGTGCCAGCAGCTTTCCCGGGACAGGCGTTACTCCAGATACGCAGTATTTT.

This clone was observed many times. J is TRBJ1-4 and V is TRBV12-3 or TRBV12-4; 11 nucleotides line up with TRBD1. Trimming at V came to 6 bases and at J to 7 bases, leaving 4 bases not matched to a gene. The CDR3 totals 14 residues. The chain's CDR3 is CASRDRGRSEKLFF. CDR3 coding DNA: TGTGCCAGCAGGGACAGGGGGCGAAGTGAAAAACTGTTTTTT.

Comment on this clone: A much larger clone lies one base from this, so it may be a read error. J is TRBJ2-5 and V is TRBV5-5; unclear D gene. CDR3 length: 14 residues. Trimming cost V 2 bases and J 0 bases, with 8 bases left between them. Germline V CDR1 and CDR2: SGHKS, YYEKEE (reference sequence). The CDR3 loop reads CASSLLSNQETQYF. CDR3 nucleotides: TGTGCCAGCAGCTTACTATCGAACCAAGAGACCCAGTACTTC.

The rearrangement joins TRBV3-1 to TRBJ1-1, with 7 positions matching TRBD1. J gave up 3 bases and V 4 bases, and 17 bases lay outside the gene matches. This CDR3 region has 18 residues. CDR1 LGHDT and CDR2 YNNKEL come from the germline V gene (reference sequence). CDR3 sequence reads: CASSLLAGIGGSDTEAFF. CDR3 DNA sequence: TGTGCCAGCAGCCTCCTGGCCGGTATAGGGGGCTCGGACACTGAAGCTTTCTTT.

In its sample, this clone was seen many times. This rearrangement joins TRBV11-2 to TRBJ2-4; D is uncertain. The germline gives CDR1 SGHAT, CDR2 FQNNGV. V gave up 0 bases and J gave up 6 bases, with 6 bases separating them. The CDR3 spans 13 residues. The CDR3 loop reads CASSLEPRNIQYF. CDR3 nucleotide sequence: TGTGCCAGCAGCTTAGAACCCAGAAACATTCAGTACTTC.

The V call is TRBV20-1, the J call TRBJ2-7; the D gene could be TRBD1 or TRBD2 (5 bases each). This CDR3 has 14 amino acids. Germline CDR1 reads DFQATT; CDR2 reads SNEGSKA (reference sequence). V was pared by 3 bases and J by 4 bases, with 16 bases between. The CDR3: CSARDLEGYYEQYF. The CDR3 DNA sequence: TGCAGTGCTAGGGACCTTGAGGGGTATTACGAGCAGTACTTC.

The sample holds many counts of this clone. The chain is built from TRBV7-8 and TRBJ2-1; D not resolved. V was trimmed by 1 base and J by 6 bases, leaving 4 bases between them. The CDR3 contains 12 residues. Germline CDR1 and CDR2: SGHVS and FQNEAQ. As DNA, the CDR3 is TGTGCCAGCAGCTTAGTGCTCAATGAGCAGTTCTTC. Translating it yields CASSLVLNEQFF.

Ten or more counts support this clone. The rearrangement uses TRBV12-3 or TRBV12-4 and TRBJ2-1, with 8 bases that match TRBD2. Germline trimming cut 5 bases from V and 5 bases from J; bases unmatched to any gene: 2. The CDR3 is 13 amino acids. DNA of the CDR3: TGTGCCAGCAGTGAACTAGCGGACAATGAGCAGTTCTTC. Protein product: CASSELADNEQFF.

This clone counts as medium-sized (0.01 to 0.1%). This sequence joins TRBV5-1 and TRBJ1-2, with 9 bases that match TRBD1. The CDR3 has 14 amino acids. In germline, CDR1 is SGHRS, CDR2 YFSETQ. With 4 bases clipped from V and 3 bases from J, the junction kept 4 bases outside the gene matches. As DNA, the CDR3 is TGCGCCAGCAGCCCGGGACAGGGAGACTATGGCTACACCTTC. Amino acid sequence: CASSPGQGDYGYTF.